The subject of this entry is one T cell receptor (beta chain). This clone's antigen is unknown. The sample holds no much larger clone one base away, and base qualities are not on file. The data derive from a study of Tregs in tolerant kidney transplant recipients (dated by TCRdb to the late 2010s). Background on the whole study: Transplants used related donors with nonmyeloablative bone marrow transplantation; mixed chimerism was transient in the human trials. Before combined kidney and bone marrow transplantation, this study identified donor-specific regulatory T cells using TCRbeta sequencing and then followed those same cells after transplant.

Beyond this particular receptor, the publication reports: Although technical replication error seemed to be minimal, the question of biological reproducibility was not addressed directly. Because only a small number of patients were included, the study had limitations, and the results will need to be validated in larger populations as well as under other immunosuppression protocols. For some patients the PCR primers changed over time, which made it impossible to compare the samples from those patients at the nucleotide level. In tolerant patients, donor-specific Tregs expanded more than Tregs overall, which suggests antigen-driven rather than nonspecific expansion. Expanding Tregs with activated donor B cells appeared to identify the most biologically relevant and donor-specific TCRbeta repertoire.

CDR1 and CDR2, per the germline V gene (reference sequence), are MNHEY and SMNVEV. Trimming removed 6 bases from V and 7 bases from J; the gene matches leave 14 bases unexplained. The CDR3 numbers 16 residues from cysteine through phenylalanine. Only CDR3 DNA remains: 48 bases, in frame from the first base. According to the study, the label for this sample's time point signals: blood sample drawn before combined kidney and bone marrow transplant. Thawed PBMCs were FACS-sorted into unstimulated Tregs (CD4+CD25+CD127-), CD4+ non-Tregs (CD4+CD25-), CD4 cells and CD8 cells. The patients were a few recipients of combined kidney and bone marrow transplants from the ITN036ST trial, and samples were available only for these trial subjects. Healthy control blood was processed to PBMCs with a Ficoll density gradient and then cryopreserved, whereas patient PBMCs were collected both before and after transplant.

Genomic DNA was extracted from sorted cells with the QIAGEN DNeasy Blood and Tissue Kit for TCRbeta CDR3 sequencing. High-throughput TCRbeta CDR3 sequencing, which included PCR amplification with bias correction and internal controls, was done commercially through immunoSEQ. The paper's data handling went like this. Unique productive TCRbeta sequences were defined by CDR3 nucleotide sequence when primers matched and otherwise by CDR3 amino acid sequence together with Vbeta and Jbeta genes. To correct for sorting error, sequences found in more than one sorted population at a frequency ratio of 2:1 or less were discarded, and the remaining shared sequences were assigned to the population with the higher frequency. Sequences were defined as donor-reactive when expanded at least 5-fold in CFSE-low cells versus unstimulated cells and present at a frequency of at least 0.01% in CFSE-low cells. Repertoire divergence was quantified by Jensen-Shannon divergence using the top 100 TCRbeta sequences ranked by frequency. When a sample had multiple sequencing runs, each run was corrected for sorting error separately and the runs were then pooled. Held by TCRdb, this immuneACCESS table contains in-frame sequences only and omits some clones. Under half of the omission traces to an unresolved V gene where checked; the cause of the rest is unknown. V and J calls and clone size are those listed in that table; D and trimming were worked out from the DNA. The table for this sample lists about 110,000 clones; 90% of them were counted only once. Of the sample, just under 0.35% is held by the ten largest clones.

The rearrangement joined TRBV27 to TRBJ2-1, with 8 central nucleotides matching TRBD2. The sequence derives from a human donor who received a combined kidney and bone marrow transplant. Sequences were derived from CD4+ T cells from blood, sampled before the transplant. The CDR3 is CASRQLSGTRANEQFF. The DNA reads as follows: TGTGCCAGCAGGCAGCTATCCGGGACTAGAGCAAATGAGCAGTTCTTC.